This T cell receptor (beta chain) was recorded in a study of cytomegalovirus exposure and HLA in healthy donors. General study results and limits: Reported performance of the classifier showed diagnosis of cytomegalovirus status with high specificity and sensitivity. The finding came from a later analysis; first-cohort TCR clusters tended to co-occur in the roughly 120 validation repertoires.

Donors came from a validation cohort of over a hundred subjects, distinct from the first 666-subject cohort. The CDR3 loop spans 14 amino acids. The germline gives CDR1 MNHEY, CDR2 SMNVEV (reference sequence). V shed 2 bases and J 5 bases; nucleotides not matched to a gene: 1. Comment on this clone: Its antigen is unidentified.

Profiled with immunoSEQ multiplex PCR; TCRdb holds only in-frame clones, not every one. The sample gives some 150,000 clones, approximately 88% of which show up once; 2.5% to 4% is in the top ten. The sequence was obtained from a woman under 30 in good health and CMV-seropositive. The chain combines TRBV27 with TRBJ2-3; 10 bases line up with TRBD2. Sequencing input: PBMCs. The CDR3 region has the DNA TGTGCCAGCAGTTTAAGACTAGCGGGAGATACGCAGTATTTT. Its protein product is CASSLRLAGDTQYF.